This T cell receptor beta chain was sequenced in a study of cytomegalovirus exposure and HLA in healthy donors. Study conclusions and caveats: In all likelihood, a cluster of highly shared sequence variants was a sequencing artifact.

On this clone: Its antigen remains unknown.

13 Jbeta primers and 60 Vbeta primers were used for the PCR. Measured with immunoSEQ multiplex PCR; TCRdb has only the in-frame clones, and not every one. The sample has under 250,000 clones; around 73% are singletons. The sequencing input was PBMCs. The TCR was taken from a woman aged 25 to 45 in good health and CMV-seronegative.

The CDR3 DNA reads as TGTGCCAGCACCCCGCTGGGACTAGCGGGGCCCCCTGGGGATGAGCAGTTCTTC. This gives the protein CASTPLGLAGPPGDEQFF. The chain recombines TRBV5-4 with TRBJ2-1; 13 bases match TRBD2. This CDR3 region has 18 residues. Germline CDR1 reads SGHNT; CDR2 reads YYREEE (reference sequence). V shed 6 bases, J shed 8 bases, and the junction held 17 bases outside the gene matches.